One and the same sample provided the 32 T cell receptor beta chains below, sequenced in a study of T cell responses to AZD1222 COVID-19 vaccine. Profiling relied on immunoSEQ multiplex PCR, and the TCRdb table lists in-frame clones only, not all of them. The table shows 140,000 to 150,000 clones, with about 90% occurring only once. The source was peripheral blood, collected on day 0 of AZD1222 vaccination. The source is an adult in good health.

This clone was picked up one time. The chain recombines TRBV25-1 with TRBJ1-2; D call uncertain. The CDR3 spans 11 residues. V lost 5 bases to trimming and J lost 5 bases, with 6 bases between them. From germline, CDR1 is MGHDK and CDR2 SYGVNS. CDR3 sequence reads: CASSLGYGYTF. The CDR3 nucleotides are TGTGCCAGCAGTTTGGGTTATGGCTACACCTTC.

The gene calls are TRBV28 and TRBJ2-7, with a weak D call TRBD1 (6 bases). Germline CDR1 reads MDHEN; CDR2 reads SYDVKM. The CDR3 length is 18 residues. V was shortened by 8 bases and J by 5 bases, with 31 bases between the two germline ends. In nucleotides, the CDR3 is TGTGCCAGCTACCCTTTATCGCCCCCCTCTGAGACAGGCGACGAGCAGTACTTC. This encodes CASYPLSPPSETGDEQYF.

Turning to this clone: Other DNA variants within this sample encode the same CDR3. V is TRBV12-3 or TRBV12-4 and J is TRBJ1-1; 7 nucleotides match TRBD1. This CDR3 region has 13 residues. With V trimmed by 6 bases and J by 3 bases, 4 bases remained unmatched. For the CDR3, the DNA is TGTGCCAGCAGCCGCAGGGGGGACACTGAAGCTTTCTTT. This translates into CASSRRGDTEAFF.

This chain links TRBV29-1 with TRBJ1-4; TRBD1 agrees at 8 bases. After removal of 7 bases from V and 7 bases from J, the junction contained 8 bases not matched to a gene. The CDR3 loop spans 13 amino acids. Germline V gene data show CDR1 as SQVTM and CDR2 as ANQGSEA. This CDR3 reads CSAETGEGEKLFF. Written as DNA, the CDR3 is TGCAGCGCAGAGACAGGGGAGGGTGAAAAACTGTTTTTT.

In nucleotides, the CDR3 is TGTGCCAGCAGCTCCCTGGGGGGAGGGCCCGTGGATAGCTCCTACAATGAGCAGTTCTTC. It is translated as CASSSLGGGPVDSSYNEQFF. V usage is TRBV7-3 and J usage is TRBJ2-1, with 7 bases matching TRBD2. V lost 4 bases and J lost 0; bases outside the gene matches: 18. The CDR3 is 20 amino acids. Germline loops: CDR1 SGHTA, CDR2 FQGTGA.

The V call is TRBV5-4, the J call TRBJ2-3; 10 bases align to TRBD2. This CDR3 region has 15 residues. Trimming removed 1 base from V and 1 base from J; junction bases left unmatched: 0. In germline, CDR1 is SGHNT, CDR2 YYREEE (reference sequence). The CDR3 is CASSLLAGGTDTQYF. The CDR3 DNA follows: TGTGCCAGCAGCTTGCTAGCGGGGGGCACAGATACGCAGTATTTT.

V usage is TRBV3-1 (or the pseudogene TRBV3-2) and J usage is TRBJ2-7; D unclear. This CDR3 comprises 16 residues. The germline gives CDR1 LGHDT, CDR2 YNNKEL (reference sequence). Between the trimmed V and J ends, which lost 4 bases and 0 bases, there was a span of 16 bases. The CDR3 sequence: CASSPPWAVSSYEQYF. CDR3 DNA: TGTGCCAGCAGCCCCCCCTGGGCGGTGAGCTCCTACGAGCAGTACTTC.

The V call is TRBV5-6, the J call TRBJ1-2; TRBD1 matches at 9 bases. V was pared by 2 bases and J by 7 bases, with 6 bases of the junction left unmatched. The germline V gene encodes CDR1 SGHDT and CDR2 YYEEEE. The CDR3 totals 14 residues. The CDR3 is CASSLGTGPFGYTF. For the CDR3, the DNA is TGTGCCAGCAGCTTAGGGACAGGGCCTTTTGGCTACACCTTC.

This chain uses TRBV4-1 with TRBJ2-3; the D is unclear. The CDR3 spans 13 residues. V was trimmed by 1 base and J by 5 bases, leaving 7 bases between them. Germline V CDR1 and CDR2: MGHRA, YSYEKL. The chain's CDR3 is CASSQGTQDTQYF. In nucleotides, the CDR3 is TGCGCCAGCAGCCAAGGGACGCAAGATACGCAGTATTTT.

In DNA, the CDR3 is TGTGCCAGCAGCTTGGGACTTCACGGGGAGACCCAGTACTTC. It translates to CASSLGLHGETQYF. The rearrangement joins TRBV7-9 to TRBJ2-5; D might be TRBD2 (6 bases). This CDR3 is 14 amino acids long. Germline CDR1 reads SEHNR; CDR2 reads FQNEAQ (reference sequence). The V end lost 3 bases, the J end lost 5 bases, and 13 bases lay between the germline ends.

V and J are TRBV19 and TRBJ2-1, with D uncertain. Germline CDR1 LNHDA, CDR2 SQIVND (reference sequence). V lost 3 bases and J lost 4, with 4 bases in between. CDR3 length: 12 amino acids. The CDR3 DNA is TGTGCCAGTAGTATTTGGTACAATGAGCAGTTCTTC. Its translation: CASSIWYNEQFF.

CDR3 sequence reads: CASSPSRGRRAFF. For the CDR3, the DNA is TGCGCCAGCAGCCCATCCCGGGGGAGGAGAGCTTTCTTT. The chain carries TRBV4-3 and TRBJ1-1; TRBD1 might be the D (5 bases). The germline gives CDR1 LGHNA, CDR2 YSLEER. The V and J ends lost 4 bases and 10 bases respectively, with 16 bases between them. The CDR3 runs to 13 residues.

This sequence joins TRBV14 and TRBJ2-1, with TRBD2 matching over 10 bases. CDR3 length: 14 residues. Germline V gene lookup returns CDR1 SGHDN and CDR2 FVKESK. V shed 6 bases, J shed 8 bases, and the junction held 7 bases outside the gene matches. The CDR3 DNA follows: TGTGCCAGCAGGTCTAGCGGGGGATCCGATGAGCAGTTCTTC. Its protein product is CASRSSGGSDEQFF.

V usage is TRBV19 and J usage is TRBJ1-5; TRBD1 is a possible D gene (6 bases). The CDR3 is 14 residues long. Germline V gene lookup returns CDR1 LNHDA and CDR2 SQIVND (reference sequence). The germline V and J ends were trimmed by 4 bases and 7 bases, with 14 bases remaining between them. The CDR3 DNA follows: TGTGCCAGTAGTAAGCCCCCAGGGGAGCAGCCCCAGCATTTT. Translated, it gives CASSKPPGEQPQHF.

CDR3 in amino acids: CASSSPYEQYF. The CDR3 region has the DNA TGTGCCAGCAGTTCGCCCTACGAGCAGTACTTC. The chain links TRBV6-2 or TRBV6-3 to TRBJ2-7, with D unresolved. CDR1 is MNHEY and CDR2 is SVGEGT in the germline V gene. The CDR3 loop spans 11 amino acids. Trimming stripped 4 bases from V and 2 bases from J, with 3 bases between.

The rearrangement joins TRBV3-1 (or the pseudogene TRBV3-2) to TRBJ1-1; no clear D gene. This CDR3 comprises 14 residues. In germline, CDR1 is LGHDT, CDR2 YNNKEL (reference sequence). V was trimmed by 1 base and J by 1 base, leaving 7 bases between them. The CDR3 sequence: CASSQGQQNTEAFF. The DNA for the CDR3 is TGTGCCAGCAGCCAAGGACAACAGAACACTGAAGCTTTCTTT.

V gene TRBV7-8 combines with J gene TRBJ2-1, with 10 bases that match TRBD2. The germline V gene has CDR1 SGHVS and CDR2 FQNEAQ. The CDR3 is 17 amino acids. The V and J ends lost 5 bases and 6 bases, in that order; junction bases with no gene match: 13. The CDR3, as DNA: TGTGCCAGCAGCCCCCCGGGTGGGCTAGCGGGAGCCAATGAGCAGTTCTTC. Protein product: CASSPPGGLAGANEQFF.

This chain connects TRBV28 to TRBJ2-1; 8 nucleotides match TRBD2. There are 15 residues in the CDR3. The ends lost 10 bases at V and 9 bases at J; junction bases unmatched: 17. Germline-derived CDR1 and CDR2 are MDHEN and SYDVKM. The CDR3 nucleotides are TGTGCCACCATTACCGGGACTAGGGGTCGTATTGAGCAGTTCTTC. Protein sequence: CATITGTRGRIEQFF.

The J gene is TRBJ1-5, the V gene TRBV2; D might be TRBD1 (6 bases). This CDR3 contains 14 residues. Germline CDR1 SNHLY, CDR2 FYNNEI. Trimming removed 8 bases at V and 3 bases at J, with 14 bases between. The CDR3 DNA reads TGTGCCAGCGGTCGGGGGGGCCTCAATCAGCCCCAGCATTTT. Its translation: CASGRGGLNQPQHF.

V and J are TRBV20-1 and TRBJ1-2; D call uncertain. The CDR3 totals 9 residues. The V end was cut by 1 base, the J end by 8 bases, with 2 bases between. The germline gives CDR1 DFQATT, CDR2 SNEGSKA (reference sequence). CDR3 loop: CSARGGYTF. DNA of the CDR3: TGCAGTGCTAGAGGAGGCTACACCTTC.

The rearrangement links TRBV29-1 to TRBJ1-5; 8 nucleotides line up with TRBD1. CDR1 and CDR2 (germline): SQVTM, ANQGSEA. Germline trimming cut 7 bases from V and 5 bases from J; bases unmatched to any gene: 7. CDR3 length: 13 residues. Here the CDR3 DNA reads TGCAGCGGAGGACAGGGTCGCGATCAGCCCCAGCATTTT. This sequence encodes CSGGQGRDQPQHF.

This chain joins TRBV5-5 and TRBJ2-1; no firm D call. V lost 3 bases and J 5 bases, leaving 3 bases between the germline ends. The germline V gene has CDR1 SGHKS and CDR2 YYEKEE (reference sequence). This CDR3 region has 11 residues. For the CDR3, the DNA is TGTGCCAGCAGCTCAAACAATGAGCAGTTCTTC. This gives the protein CASSSNNEQFF.

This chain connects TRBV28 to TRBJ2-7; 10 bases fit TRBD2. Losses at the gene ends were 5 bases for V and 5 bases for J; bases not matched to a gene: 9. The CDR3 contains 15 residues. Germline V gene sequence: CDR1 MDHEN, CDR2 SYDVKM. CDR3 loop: CASSTPAGGHHEQYF. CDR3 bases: TGTGCCAGCAGTACCCCAGCGGGAGGGCATCACGAGCAGTACTTC.

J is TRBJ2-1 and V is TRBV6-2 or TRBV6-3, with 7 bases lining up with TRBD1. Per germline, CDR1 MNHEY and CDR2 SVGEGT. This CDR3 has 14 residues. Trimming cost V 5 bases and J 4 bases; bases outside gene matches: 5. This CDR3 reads CASSLEDRYNEQFF. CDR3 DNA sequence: TGTGCCAGCAGTCTCGAGGACAGGTACAATGAGCAGTTCTTC.

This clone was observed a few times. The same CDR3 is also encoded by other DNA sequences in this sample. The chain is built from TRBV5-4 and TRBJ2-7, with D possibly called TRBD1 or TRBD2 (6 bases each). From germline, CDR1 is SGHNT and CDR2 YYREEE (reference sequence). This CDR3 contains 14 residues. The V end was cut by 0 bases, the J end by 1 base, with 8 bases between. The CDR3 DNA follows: TGTGCCAGCAGCTTGGGGGGGGCTTCCTACGAGCAGTACTTC. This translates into CASSLGGASYEQYF.

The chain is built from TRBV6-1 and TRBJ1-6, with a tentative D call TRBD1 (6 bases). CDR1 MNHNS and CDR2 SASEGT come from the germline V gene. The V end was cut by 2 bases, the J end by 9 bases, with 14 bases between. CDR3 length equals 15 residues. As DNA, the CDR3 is TGTGCCAGCAGTGAACAGGGGAGGGGTGGTTCACCCCTCCACTTT. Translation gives CASSEQGRGGSPLHF.

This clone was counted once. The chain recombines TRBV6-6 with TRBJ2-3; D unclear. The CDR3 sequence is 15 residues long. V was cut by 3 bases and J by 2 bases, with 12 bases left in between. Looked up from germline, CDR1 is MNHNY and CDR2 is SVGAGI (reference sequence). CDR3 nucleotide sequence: TGTGCCAGCAGTTATCTTTCCGGATACACAGATACGCAGTATTTT. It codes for CASSYLSGYTDTQYF.

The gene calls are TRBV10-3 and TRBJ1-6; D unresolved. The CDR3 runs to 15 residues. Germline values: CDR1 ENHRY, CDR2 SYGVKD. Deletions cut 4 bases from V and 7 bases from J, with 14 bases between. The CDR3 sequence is CAISGMGIENSPLHF. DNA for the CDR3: TGTGCCATCAGTGGGATGGGGATAGAGAATTCACCCCTCCACTTT.

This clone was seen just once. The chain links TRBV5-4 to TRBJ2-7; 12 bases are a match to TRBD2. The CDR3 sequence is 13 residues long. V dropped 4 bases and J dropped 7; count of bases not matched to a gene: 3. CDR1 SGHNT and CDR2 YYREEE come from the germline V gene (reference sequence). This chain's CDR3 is CASSQGTSGEQYF. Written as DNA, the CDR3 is TGTGCCAGCAGCCAAGGGACTAGCGGGGAGCAGTACTTC.

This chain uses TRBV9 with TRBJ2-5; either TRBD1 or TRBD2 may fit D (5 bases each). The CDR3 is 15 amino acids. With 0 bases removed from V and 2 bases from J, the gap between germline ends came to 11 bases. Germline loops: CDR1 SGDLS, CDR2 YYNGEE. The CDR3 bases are TGTGCCAGCAGCGTAGACGGGGCCCGGCAAGAGACCCAGTACTTC. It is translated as CASSVDGARQETQYF.

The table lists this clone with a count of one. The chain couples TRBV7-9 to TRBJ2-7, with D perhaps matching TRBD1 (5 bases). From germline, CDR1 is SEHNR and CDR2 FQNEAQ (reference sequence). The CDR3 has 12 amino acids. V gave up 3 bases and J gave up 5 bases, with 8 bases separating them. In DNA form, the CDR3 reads TGTGCCAGCAGCTTTGGACAAGACGAGCAGTACTTC. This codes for CASSFGQDEQYF.

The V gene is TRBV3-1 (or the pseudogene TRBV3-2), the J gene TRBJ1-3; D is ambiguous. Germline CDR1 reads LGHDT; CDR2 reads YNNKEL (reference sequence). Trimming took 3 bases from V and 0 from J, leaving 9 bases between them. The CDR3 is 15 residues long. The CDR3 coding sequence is TGTGCCAGCAGCCACATCCCAGGCTCTGGAAACACCATATATTTT. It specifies CASSHIPGSGNTIYF.